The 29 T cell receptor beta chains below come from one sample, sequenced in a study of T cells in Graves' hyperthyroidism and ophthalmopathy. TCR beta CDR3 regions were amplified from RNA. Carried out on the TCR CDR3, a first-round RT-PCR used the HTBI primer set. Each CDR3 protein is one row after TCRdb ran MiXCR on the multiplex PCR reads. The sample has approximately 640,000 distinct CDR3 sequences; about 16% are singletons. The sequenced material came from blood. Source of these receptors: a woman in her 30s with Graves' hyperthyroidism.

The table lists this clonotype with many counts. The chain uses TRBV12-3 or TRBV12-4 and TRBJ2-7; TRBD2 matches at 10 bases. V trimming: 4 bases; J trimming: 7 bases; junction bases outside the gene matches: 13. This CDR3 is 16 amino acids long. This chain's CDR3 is CASSSPRTSGSREQYF. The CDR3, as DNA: TGTGCCAGCAGTTCCCCTAGGACTAGCGGAAGTAGGGAGCAGTACTTC.

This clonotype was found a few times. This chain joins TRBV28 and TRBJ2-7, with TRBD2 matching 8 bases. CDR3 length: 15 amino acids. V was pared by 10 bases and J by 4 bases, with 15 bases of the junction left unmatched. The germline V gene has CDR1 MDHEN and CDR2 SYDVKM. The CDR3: CAISHPREAGYEQYF. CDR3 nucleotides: TGTGCCATCTCCCACCCGCGGGAGGCGGGGTACGAGCAGTACTTC.

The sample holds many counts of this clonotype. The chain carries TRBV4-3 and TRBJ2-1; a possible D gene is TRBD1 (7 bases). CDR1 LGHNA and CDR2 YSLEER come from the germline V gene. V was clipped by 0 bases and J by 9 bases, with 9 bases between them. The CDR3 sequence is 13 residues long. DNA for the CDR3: TGCGCCAGCAGCCAAGAGCAGGGGGGTGAGCAGTTCTTC. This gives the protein CASSQEQGGEQFF.

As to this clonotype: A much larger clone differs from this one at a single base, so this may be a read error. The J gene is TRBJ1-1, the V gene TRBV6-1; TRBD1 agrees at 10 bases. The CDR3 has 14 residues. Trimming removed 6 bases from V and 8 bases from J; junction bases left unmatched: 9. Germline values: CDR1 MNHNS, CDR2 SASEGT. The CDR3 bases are TGTGCCAGCAGCCGGACAGGGGGACGGCTAGAAGCTTTCTTT. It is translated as CASSRTGGRLEAFF.

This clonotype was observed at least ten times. CDR3 loop: CAWSDPGISQPQHF. The CDR3 DNA follows: TGTGCCTGGAGTGACCCAGGTATTAGTCAGCCCCAGCATTTT. The chain joins TRBV30 to TRBJ1-5; D ambiguous. This CDR3 contains 14 residues. Germline CDR1 reads GTSNPN; CDR2 reads SVGIG (reference sequence). Trimming shortened V by 1 base and J by 6 bases, and 13 bases separated the two germline ends.

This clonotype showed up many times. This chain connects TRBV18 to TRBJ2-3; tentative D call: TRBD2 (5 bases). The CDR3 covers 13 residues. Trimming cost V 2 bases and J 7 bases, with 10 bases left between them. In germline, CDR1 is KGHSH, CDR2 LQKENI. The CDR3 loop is CASSPEGINTQYF. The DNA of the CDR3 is TGTGCCAGCTCACCAGAGGGAATAAATACGCAGTATTTT.

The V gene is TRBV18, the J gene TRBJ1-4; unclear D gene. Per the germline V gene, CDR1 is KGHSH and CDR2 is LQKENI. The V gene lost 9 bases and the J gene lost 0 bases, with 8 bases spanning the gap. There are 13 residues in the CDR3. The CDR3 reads CASQLATNEKLFF. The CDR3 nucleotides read TGTGCCAGTCAGCTTGCAACTAATGAAAAACTGTTTTTT.

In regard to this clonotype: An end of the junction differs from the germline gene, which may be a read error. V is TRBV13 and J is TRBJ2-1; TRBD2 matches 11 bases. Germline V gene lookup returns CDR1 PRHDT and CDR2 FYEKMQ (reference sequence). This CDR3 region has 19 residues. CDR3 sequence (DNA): TGTGCCAGCAACTTAAGCCTAGCGGGGGGCCCGGCTTCTGACAATGAGCAGTTCTTC. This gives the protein CASNLSLAGGPASDNEQFF.

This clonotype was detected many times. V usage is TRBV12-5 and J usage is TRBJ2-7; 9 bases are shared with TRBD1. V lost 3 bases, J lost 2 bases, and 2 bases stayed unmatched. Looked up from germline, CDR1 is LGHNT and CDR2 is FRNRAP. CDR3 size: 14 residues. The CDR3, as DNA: TGTGCTAGTGGTTTCTGGGACAGGGCCTACGAGCAGTACTTC. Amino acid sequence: CASGFWDRAYEQYF.

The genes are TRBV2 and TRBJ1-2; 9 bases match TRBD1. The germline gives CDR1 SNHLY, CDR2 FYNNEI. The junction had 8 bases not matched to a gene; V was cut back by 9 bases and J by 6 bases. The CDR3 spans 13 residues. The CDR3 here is CAREPGTGNGYTF. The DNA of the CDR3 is TGTGCCAGAGAACCCGGGACAGGGAATGGCTACACCTTC.

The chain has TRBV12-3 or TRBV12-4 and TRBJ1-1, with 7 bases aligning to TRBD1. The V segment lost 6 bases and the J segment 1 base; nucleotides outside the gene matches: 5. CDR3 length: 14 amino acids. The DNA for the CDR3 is TGTGCCAGCAGCACCGGGACAGAGAACACTGAAGCTTTCTTT. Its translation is CASSTGTENTEAFF.

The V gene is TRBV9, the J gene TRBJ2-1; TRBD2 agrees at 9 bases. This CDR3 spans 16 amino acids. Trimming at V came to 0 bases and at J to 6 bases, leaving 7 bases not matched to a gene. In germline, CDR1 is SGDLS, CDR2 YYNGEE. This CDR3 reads CASSVVAGGPANEQFF. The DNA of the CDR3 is TGTGCCAGCAGCGTAGTGGCGGGAGGGCCTGCCAATGAGCAGTTCTTC.

The CDR3 sequence: CASGGGAGNTEAFF. CDR3 nucleotide sequence: TGTGCCAGCGGGGGAGGAGCGGGTAACACTGAAGCTTTCTTT. This chain links TRBV5-5 with TRBJ1-1; the D gene is possibly TRBD1 (5 bases). The CDR3 has 14 amino acids. Germline V gene data show CDR1 as SGHKS and CDR2 as YYEKEE (reference sequence). The V end was cut by 7 bases, the J end by 2 bases, with 15 bases between.

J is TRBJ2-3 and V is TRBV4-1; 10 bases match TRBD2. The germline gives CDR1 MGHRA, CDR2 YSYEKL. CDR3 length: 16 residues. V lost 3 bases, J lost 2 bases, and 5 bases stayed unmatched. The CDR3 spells CASSHPLAGDTDTQYF. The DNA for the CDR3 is TGCGCCAGCAGCCACCCCCTAGCGGGAGACACAGATACGCAGTATTTT.

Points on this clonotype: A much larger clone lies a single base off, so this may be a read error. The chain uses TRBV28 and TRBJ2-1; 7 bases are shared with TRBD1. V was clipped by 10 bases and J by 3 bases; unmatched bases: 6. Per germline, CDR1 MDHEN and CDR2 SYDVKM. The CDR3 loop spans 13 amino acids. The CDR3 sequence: CATYRTGYNEQFF. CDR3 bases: TGTGCCACCTATAGGACAGGCTACAATGAGCAGTTCTTC.

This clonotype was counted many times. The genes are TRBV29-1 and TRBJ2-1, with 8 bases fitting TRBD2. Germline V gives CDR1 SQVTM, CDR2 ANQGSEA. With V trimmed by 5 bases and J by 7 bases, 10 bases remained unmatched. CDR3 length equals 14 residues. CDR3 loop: CSVPFGTSANEQFF. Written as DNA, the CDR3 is TGCAGCGTTCCTTTCGGGACTAGTGCAAATGAGCAGTTCTTC.

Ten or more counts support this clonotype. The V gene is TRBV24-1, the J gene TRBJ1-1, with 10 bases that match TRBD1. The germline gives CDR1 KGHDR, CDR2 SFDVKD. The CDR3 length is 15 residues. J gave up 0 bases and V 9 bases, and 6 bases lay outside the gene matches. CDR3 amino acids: CATAGTGAMNTEAFF. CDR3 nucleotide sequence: TGTGCCACCGCCGGGACAGGGGCGATGAACACTGAAGCTTTCTTT.

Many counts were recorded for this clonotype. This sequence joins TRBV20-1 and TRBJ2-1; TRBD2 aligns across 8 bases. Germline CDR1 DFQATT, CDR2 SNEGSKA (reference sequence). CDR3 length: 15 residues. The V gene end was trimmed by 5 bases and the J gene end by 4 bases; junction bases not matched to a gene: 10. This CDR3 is CSAPSGLAGYNEQFF. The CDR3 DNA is TGCAGTGCTCCAAGCGGCCTAGCGGGTTACAATGAGCAGTTCTTC.

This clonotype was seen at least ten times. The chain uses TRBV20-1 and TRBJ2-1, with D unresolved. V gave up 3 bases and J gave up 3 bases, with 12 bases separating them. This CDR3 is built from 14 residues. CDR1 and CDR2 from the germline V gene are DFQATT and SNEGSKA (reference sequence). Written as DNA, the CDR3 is TGCAGTGCTAGTATCTCGGGCCTCTACAATGAGCAGTTCTTC. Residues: CSASISGLYNEQFF.

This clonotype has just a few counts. The CDR3 bases are TGTGCCAGCAGTGTAGGGCGCGATGGTAACAATGAGCAGTTCTTC. It translates to CASSVGRDGNNEQFF. The rearrangement links TRBV6-1 to TRBJ2-1; the D is unclear. Trimming took off 4 bases at V and 5 bases at J, with 15 bases between the two ends. Germline lookup yields CDR1 MNHNS and CDR2 SASEGT. There are 15 residues in the CDR3.

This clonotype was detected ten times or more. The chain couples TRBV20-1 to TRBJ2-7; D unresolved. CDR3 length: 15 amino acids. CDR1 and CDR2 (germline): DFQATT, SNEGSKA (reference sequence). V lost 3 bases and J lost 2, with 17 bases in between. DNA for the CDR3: TGCAGTGCTAGTCCCTCCCTTTTTACGGCCTACGAGCAGTACTTC. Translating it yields CSASPSLFTAYEQYF.

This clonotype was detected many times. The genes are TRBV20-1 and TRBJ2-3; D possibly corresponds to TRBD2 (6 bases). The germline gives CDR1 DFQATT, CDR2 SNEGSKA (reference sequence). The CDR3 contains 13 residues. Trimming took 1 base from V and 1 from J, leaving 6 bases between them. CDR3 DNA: TGCAGTGCTAGAGCTAGCGGCACAGATACGCAGTATTTT. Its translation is CSARASGTDTQYF.

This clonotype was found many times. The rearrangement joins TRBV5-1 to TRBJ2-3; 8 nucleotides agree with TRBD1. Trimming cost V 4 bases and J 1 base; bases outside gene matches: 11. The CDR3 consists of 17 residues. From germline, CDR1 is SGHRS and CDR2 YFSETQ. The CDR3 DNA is TGCGCCAGCAGCCGGACTCGACAGGGGCCCCGCACAGATACGCAGTATTTT. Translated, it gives CASSRTRQGPRTDTQYF.

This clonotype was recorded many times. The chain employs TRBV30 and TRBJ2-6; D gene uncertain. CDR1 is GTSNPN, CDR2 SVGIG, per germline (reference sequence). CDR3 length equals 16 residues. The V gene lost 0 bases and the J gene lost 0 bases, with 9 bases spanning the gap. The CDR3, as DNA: TGTGCCTGGAGTGTACTTGGTCGCTCTGGGGCCAACGTCCTGACTTTC. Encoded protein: CAWSVLGRSGANVLTF. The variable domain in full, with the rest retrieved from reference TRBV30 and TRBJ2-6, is SQTIHQWPATLVQPVGSPLSLECTVEGTSNPNLYWYRQAAGRGLQLLFYSVGIGQISSEVPQNLSASRPQDRQFILSSKKLLLSDSGFYLCAWSVLGRSGANVLTFGAGSRLTVL.

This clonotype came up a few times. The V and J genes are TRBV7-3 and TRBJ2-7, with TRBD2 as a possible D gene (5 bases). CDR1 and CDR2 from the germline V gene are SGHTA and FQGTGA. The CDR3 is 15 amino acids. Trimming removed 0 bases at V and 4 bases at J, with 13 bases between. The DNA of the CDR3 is TGTGCCAGCAGCTTAACGAGGGCGGGCGGGTACGAGCAGTACTTC. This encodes CASSLTRAGGYEQYF.

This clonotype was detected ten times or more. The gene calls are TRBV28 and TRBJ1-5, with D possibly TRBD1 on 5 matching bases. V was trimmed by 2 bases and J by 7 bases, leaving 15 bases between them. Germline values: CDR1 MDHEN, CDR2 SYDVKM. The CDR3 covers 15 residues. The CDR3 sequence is CASSLRARAGQPQHF. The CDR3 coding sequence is TGTGCCAGCAGTTTAAGGGCCAGGGCCGGGCAGCCCCAGCATTTT.

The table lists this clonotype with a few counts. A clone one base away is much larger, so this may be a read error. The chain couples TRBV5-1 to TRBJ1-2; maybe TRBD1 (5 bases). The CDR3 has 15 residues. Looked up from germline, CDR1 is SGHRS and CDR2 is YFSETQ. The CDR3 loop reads CASSLVGAAVDGCTF. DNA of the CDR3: TGCGCCAGCAGCTTGGTCGGGGCGGCCGTTGATGGCTGCACCTTC.

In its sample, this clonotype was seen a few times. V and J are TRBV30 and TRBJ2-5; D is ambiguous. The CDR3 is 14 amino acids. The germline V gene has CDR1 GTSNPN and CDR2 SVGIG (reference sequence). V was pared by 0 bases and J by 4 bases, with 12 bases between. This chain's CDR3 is CAWSVKGIRETQYF. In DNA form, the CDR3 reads TGTGCCTGGAGTGTAAAAGGAATTAGAGAGACCCAGTACTTC.

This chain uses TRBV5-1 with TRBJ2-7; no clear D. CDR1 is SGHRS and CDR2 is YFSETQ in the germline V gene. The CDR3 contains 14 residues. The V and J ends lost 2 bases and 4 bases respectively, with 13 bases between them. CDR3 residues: CASSFTSPAYEQYF. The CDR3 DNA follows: TGCGCCAGCAGCTTTACCAGTCCCGCTTACGAGCAGTACTTC.